What follows describes a single TCR beta chain. Its specificity is unknown. The data are from a study of shared clonotypes between healthy human individuals. Study details: Used for every donor were three CD4 naive, three CD4 memory, two CD8 naive and one CD8 memory plate.

Study-level results: Memory subsets generally showed smaller estimated richness than naive subsets did.

Clones were sequenced by immunoSEQ multiplex PCR, and TCRdb holds only the in-frame ones, with some missing. The sample gives roughly 2.5 million clones, around 90% of which show up once; more than 0.12% is in the top ten. The receptor's source is a man younger than 30 in good health. Sequencing input: naive CD4+ T cells sorted from blood. The subset was: CD45RA+ positively selected.

CDR3 in amino acids: CASRPGGGGTNEQYF. In nucleotides, the CDR3 is TGTGCCAGCAGACCCGGCGGGGGCGGAACGAACGAGCAGTACTTC. V and J are TRBV6-5 and TRBJ2-7; D might be TRBD2 (7 bases). The V end was cut by 6 bases, the J end by 5 bases, with 20 bases between. CDR3 length: 15 residues. CDR1 MNHEY and CDR2 SVGAGI come from the germline V gene.